A selection of T cell receptor beta chains follows, all from one sample in a study of T cell repertoires in ileal Crohn's disease. Assay used: immunoSEQ multiplex PCR; TCRdb lists only in-frame clones, some missing. Of 10,000 to 15,000 clones detected, roughly 80% appear once; the ten largest clones hold roughly 17%. Sample: ileal tissue. These receptors all stem from an adult with Crohn's disease. CDR3s include the opening cysteine and the closing phenylalanine or tryptophan. A D gene is named only where the DNA matches it firmly.

16	TRBD2	TRBJ2-7	TRBV5-5	CASSWRGSREGYEQYF	TGTGCCAGCAGCTGGAGAGGCTCCCGGGAGGGGTACGAGCAGTACTTC
13	NA	TRBJ1-5	TRBV19	CASSPDGLVAQHF	TGTGCCAGTAGTCCCGATGGTTTAGTGGCCCAGCATTTT
15	NA	TRBJ2-3	TRBV28	CASSTQAGHTDTQYF	TGTGCCAGCAGTACCCAGGCGGGGCACACAGATACGCAGTATTTT
14	TRBD1	TRBJ1-6	TRBV27	CASRTGQYNSPLHF	TGTGCCAGCAGGACGGGACAGTATAATTCACCCCTCCACTTT
14	NA	TRBJ2-7	TRBV5-1	CASSQEAGRFEQYF	TGCGCCAGCAGCCAGGAGGCGGGGCGATTCGAGCAGTACTTC
15	NA	TRBJ1-2	TRBV5-1	CASSLVLSAGAGYTF	TGCGCCAGCAGCTTGGTCCTCTCAGCAGGGGCCGGCTACACCTTC
13	NA	TRBJ1-6	TRBV4-3	CASSQDLLSPLHF	TGCGCCAGCAGCCAAGACTTATTATCACCCCTCCACTTT
17	TRBD1	TRBJ2-2	TRBV5-1	CASSSPAGTGGAGELFF	TGCGCCAGCAGCTCCCCAGCCGGGACAGGGGGGGCCGGGGAGCTGTTTTTT
14	TRBD1	TRBJ1-2	TRBV2	CASSEVGTGNGYTF	TGTGCCAGCAGTGAGGTGGGGACAGGGAATGGCTACACCTTC
15	NA	TRBJ1-1	TRBV28	CASKDTLAKNTEAFF	TGTGCCAGCAAGGATACGTTAGCGAAGAACACTGAAGCTTTCTTT
12	TRBD1	TRBJ2-1	TRBV9	CASSPWDSQQFF	TGTGCCAGCAGCCCTTGGGACAGCCAGCAGTTCTTC
14	TRBD1	TRBJ1-6	TRBV7-3	CAGSEAGGRSPLHF	TGTGCCGGCAGCGAGGCAGGGGGAAGGTCACCCCTCCACTTT
12	NA	TRBJ1-2	TRBV10-2	CASSDFRVGYTF	TGCGCCAGCAGTGATTTCCGGGTTGGCTACACCTTC